The TCR beta chain under discussion was sequenced for a study of T cells in localized non-small cell lung cancer. In germline, CDR1 is SGHAT, CDR2 FQNNGV. The CDR3 is 11 residues long. J gave up 12 bases and V 6 bases, and 5 bases lay outside the gene matches. Assay: immunoSEQ multiplex PCR; the TCRdb copy retains only in-frame clones and omits some. The sample has around 80,000 clones; 80% are singletons. The sequence was obtained from a man aged 40 to 69 with stage II squamous cell lung carcinoma. Here the sequenced sample was PBMCs, taken before any cancer treatment. This chain joins TRBV11-2 and TRBJ2-1; 7 nucleotides align to TRBD1. The CDR3 here is CASSRGPGQFF. The CDR3 DNA follows: TGTGCCAGCAGTAGGGGGCCTGGGCAGTTCTTC.